The present entry profiles one TCR beta chain with its context. Its specificity is not known. CDR3 length: 17 amino acids. Per germline, CDR1 MNHNS and CDR2 SASEGT. With 7 bases clipped from V and 1 base from J, the junction kept 8 bases outside the gene matches. TCRdb passed the reads through MiXCR, listing each CDR3 protein once. The sample holds 200,000 or so distinct CDR3 sequences, 35% to 40% seen once. These data originate in a study of T cell repertoires in cytomegalovirus infection. Study at large: An indication of both CMV infection and matching HLA type came from public TCR beta signatures.

V gene TRBV6-1 combines with J gene TRBJ2-3; 13 nucleotides align to TRBD2. The sample in question was CD8+ T cells from cultured PBMCs, obtained from culture after CMV antigen stimulation. This clonotype was obtained from a human donor in good health (CMV status not recorded). Some clones in this sample may be carry-over from other donors' samples. The CDR3 loop is CASIRGGLAGGTDTQYF. For the CDR3, the DNA is TGTGCCAGCATCAGGGGTGGACTAGCGGGAGGCACAGATACGCAGTATTTT.